The text below deals with one T cell receptor beta chain. Original analysis: Reference gene primer amplification gave nucleated cell count estimates. The table came from immunoSEQ multiplex PCR; TCRdb's copy has only in-frame clones and leaves some out. V and J calls and clone size come straight from that table; D and trimming were deduced from the DNA. The sample shows some 250,000 clones, approximately 83% of them seen only once. V was cut by 1 base and J by 3 bases, with 10 bases left in between. The CDR3 length is 15 residues. In germline, CDR1 is LGHDT, CDR2 YNNKEL (reference sequence). This sample stems from a study of blood T cell repertoires in COVID-19. Whole-study context: Samples came from the United States, Italy and Spain, spanning acute and convalescent COVID-19. From T cells, B-cell-depleted T cells, or PBMCs came the material, which was cDNA or gDNA.

V is TRBV3-1 (or the pseudogene TRBV3-2) and J is TRBJ1-3, with a tentative D call TRBD1 (5 bases). The sequenced material came from peripheral blood. This sequence originates from a woman aged 30 to 39 who had recovered from COVID-19. The CDR3 sequence is CASSQASGYGNTIYF. The DNA of the CDR3 is TGTGCCAGCAGCCAAGCATCAGGGTATGGAAACACCATATATTTT.